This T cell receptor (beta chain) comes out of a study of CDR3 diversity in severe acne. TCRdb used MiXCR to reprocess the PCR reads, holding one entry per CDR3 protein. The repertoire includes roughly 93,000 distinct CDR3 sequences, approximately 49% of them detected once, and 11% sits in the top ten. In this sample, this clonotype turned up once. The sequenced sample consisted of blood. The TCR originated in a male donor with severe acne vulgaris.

The CDR3 loop is CASSLGQNSPLHF. The CDR3 region has the DNA TGTGCCAGCAGCTTAGGACAGAACTCACCCCTCCACTTT. This chain uses TRBV7-2 with TRBJ1-6, with D tentatively TRBD1 (5 bases). The CDR3 extends over 13 amino acids. The ends were cut back, 1 base at V and 10 bases at J, with 8 bases in the middle. The germline gives CDR1 SGHTA, CDR2 FQGNSA.